The 29 T cell receptor beta chains below come from one sample, sequenced in a study of cytomegalovirus exposure and HLA in healthy donors. The PCR was carried out with 60 Vbeta primers and 13 Jbeta primers. Assay used: immunoSEQ multiplex PCR; TCRdb lists only in-frame clones, some missing. The sample's table shows just over 60,000 clones. Sequencing was carried out using PBMCs. These receptors all stem from a man between 25 and 39 years old in good health and CMV-seropositive.

This chain joins TRBV29-1 and TRBJ2-7; D is ambiguous. The CDR3 consists of 13 residues. The germline V gene has CDR1 SQVTM and CDR2 ANQGSEA. Trimming took off 3 bases at V and 2 bases at J, with 11 bases between the two ends. The CDR3 here is CSVEPVDAYEQYF. The CDR3 DNA is TGCAGCGTTGAGCCGGTCGATGCCTACGAGCAGTACTTC.

The chain uses TRBV11-3 and TRBJ2-7; D might be TRBD2 (6 bases). The CDR3 contains 13 residues. V lost 4 bases and J lost 3, with 10 bases in between. Germline V lookup: CDR1 SGHNT, CDR2 YENEEA. The CDR3 protein is CASSSGLLYEQYF. The CDR3 DNA reads TGTGCCAGCAGCTCGGGACTCCTCTACGAGCAGTACTTC.

CDR3 residues: CASSWTGENSPLHF. CDR3 nucleotide sequence: TGTGCCAGCAGCTGGACAGGGGAGAATTCACCCCTCCACTTT. The J gene is TRBJ1-6, the V gene TRBV7-9, with 9 bases matching TRBD1. This CDR3 contains 14 residues. V trimming: 4 bases; J trimming: 7 bases; junction bases outside the gene matches: 2. From germline, CDR1 is SEHNR and CDR2 FQNEAQ (reference sequence).

The genes are TRBV10-3 and TRBJ2-7, with D possibly being TRBD2 (6 bases). Germline CDR1 and CDR2: ENHRY and SYGVKD. The CDR3 totals 16 residues. V lost 6 bases and J lost 4, with 22 bases in between. CDR3 residues: CAIRTQGRQGLYEQYF. The CDR3 region has the DNA TGTGCCATCAGGACCCAAGGGAGGCAGGGTCTATACGAGCAGTACTTC.

The chain employs TRBV2 and TRBJ1-1, with D unresolved. V gave up 6 bases and J gave up 1 base, with 12 bases separating them. Germline V gives CDR1 SNHLY, CDR2 FYNNEI. The CDR3 totals 14 residues. The CDR3 protein is CASSQEGGNTEAFF. CDR3 coding DNA: TGTGCCAGCAGCCAGGAGGGCGGGAACACTGAAGCTTTCTTT.

The chain employs TRBV19 and TRBJ1-5; no reliable D call. CDR3 length equals 15 residues. Trimming pared 0 bases from V and 5 bases from J, leaving 11 bases between. From germline, CDR1 is LNHDA and CDR2 SQIVND (reference sequence). The CDR3 loop reads CASSIDPSGYQPQHF. The CDR3 DNA is TGTGCCAGTAGTATAGATCCCTCAGGATATCAGCCCCAGCATTTT.

V is TRBV7-3 and J is TRBJ2-3; no firm D call. V was trimmed by 5 bases and J by 9 bases, leaving 15 bases between them. The CDR3 consists of 13 residues. Germline V gene data show CDR1 as SGHTA and CDR2 as FQGTGA. The CDR3 reads CASSPSYPLTQYF. DNA of the CDR3: TGTGCCAGCAGCCCCTCCTACCCCTTAACGCAGTATTTT.

The chain links TRBV30 to TRBJ2-7; 7 bases line up with TRBD1. Trimming removed 0 bases from V and 3 bases from J; junction bases left unmatched: 5. This CDR3 region has 14 residues. The germline CDR1 and CDR2 sequences are GTSNPN and SVGIG (reference sequence). CDR3 DNA sequence: TGTGCCTGGAGTGTACTGCCAGGGGGCTACGAGCAGTACTTC. The encoded protein is CAWSVLPGGYEQYF.

On this clone: At one of its ends the junction is not consistent with the germline gene, which may arise from a read error. The chain joins TRBV5-1 to TRBJ2-7, with 9 nucleotides matching TRBD1. The CDR3 consists of 17 residues. From germline, CDR1 is SGHRS and CDR2 YFSETQ. CDR3 nucleotide sequence: TGCGCCAGCAGCAGCCAGGGACAGGGTGTGTCCGGTACCGAGCAGTCCTTC. Encoded protein: CASSSQGQGVSGTEQSF. Full variable domain (remainder filled in from reference TRBV5-1 and TRBJ2-7): KAGVTQTPRYLIKTRGQQVTLSCSPISGHRSVSWYQQTPGQGLQFLFEYFSETQRNKGNFPGRFSGRQFSNSRSEMNVSTLELGDSALYLCASSSQGQGVSGTEQSFGPGTRLTVT.

The V gene is TRBV5-1, the J gene TRBJ2-5; 8 nucleotides line up with TRBD2. V was pared by 6 bases and J by 3 bases, with 10 bases of the junction left unmatched. CDR1 and CDR2 (germline): SGHRS, YFSETQ. This CDR3 spans 15 amino acids. The CDR3 is CASNLVAGREETQYF. The CDR3 nucleotides are TGCGCCAGCAACCTCGTAGCGGGGAGGGAAGAGACCCAGTACTTC.

The chain uses TRBV2 and TRBJ2-7; 10 nucleotides match TRBD2. This CDR3 spans 13 amino acids. Germline V gives CDR1 SNHLY, CDR2 FYNNEI. The V gene end was trimmed by 7 bases and the J gene end by 1 base; junction bases not matched to a gene: 1. CDR3 sequence (DNA): TGTGCCAGCAATAGCGGGAGGTCCTACGAGCAGTACTTC. Translating it yields CASNSGRSYEQYF.

The gene calls are TRBV7-8 and TRBJ2-1; 11 bases map to TRBD2. The CDR3 consists of 15 residues. With 6 bases clipped from V and 2 bases from J, the junction kept 3 bases outside the gene matches. CDR1 is SGHVS, CDR2 FQNEAQ, per germline. The CDR3 DNA reads as TGTGCCAGCAGTTCGACTAGCGGGGCCTACAATGAGCAGTTCTTC. This codes for CASSSTSGAYNEQFF. The full variable domain, rest sourced from reference TRBV7-8 and TRBJ2-1, is GAGVSQSPRYKVAKRGQDVALRCDPISGHVSLFWYQQALGQGPEFLTYFQNEAQLDKSGLPSDRFFAERPEGSVSTLKIQRTQQEDSAVYLCASSSTSGAYNEQFFGPGTRLTVL.

The J gene is TRBJ1-5, the V gene TRBV13; possible D gene TRBD1, 5 bases. V was cut by 1 base and J by 6 bases, with 13 bases left in between. Germline V CDR1 and CDR2: PRHDT, FYEKMQ (reference sequence). The CDR3 has 15 amino acids. CDR3 region: CASSLARERGQPQHF. The CDR3 bases are TGTGCCAGCAGCTTAGCCAGGGAGCGGGGTCAGCCCCAGCATTTT.

The chain employs TRBV2 and TRBJ2-7; the D gene is possibly TRBD2 (6 bases). V shed 2 bases and J shed 2 bases, with 22 bases lying between them. Germline loops: CDR1 SNHLY, CDR2 FYNNEI. This CDR3 contains 18 residues. This chain's CDR3 is CASSETFIIRGSAYEQYF. The CDR3 DNA follows: TGTGCCAGCAGTGAAACCTTCATAATCCGGGGGAGCGCCTACGAGCAGTACTTC. The full variable domain, with the rest looked up from reference TRBV2 and TRBJ2-7, is EPEVTQTPSHQVTQMGQEVILRCVPISNHLYFYWYRQILGQKVEFLVSFYNNEISEKSEIFDDQFSVERPDGSNFTLKIRSTKLEDSAMYFCASSETFIIRGSAYEQYFGPGTRLTVT.

This chain joins TRBV11-1 and TRBJ2-7, with D unclear. CDR3 length: 15 residues. Germline V gene data show CDR1 as SGHAT and CDR2 as FQDESV (reference sequence). Trimming removed 1 base at V and 0 bases at J, with 10 bases between. The CDR3 DNA is TGTGCCAGCAGCTTAGAGACTGGTAACTCCTACGAGCAGTACTTC. Its protein is CASSLETGNSYEQYF. The entire variable domain, with the rest obtained from reference TRBV11-1 and TRBJ2-7, is as follows: EAEVAQSPRYKITEKSQAVAFWCDPISGHATLYWYRQILGQGPELLVQFQDESVVDDSQLPKDRFSAERLKGVDSTLKIQPAELGDSAMYLCASSLETGNSYEQYFGPGTRLTVT.

The J gene is TRBJ2-7, the V gene TRBV30; D is uncertain. Between the trimmed V and J ends, which lost 3 bases and 2 bases, there was a span of 11 bases. The CDR3 length is 13 residues. CDR1 is GTSNPN and CDR2 is SVGIG in the germline V gene (reference sequence). The CDR3 DNA sequence: TGTGCCTGGAGATACACACAAACCTACGAGCAGTACTTC. Protein product: CAWRYTQTYEQYF.

The V and J genes are TRBV7-9 and TRBJ2-3; TRBD2 matches at 7 bases. CDR1 SEHNR and CDR2 FQNEAQ come from the germline V gene (reference sequence). V lost 5 bases and J lost 5; bases outside the gene matches: 10. The CDR3 contains 15 residues. The CDR3 region is CASSPGGRGGDTQYF. Here the CDR3 DNA reads TGTGCCAGCAGCCCAGGTGGGAGGGGTGGAGATACGCAGTATTTT.

CDR3 nucleotide sequence: TGCAGTGCTAGCCCCGACGAGGGCCAGTACTTC. Its translation: CSASPDEGQYF. V gene TRBV20-1 combines with J gene TRBJ2-5, with D perhaps matching TRBD2 (5 bases). V was trimmed by 3 bases and J by 10 bases, leaving 12 bases between them. This CDR3 spans 11 amino acids. Looked up from germline, CDR1 is DFQATT and CDR2 is SNEGSKA (reference sequence).

The chain's CDR3 is CASSLDRPVSGNTIYF. CDR3 sequence (DNA): TGCGCCAGCAGCTTGGACAGGCCGGTCTCTGGAAACACCATATATTTT. V gene TRBV5-1 combines with J gene TRBJ1-3; D may be TRBD1 (5 bases). The CDR3 contains 16 residues. V lost 0 bases, J lost 0 bases, and 10 bases lay in between. The germline CDR1 and CDR2 sequences are SGHRS and YFSETQ.

The chain couples TRBV7-9 to TRBJ2-1; weak D call: TRBD2 (5 bases). There are 14 residues in the CDR3. The germline V gene encodes CDR1 SEHNR and CDR2 FQNEAQ (reference sequence). V shed 2 bases and J shed 5 bases, with 10 bases lying between them. The CDR3 here is CASSLPGLNNEQFF. The CDR3 DNA follows: TGTGCCAGCAGCTTACCCGGACTTAACAATGAGCAGTTCTTC. Full variable domain (outside the CDR3, taken from reference TRBV7-9 and TRBJ2-1): DTGVSQNPRHKITKRGQNVTFRCDPISEHNRLYWYRQTLGQGPEFLTYFQNEAQLEKSRLLSDRFSAERPKGSFSTLEIQRTEQGDSAMYLCASSLPGLNNEQFFGPGTRLTVL.

The rearrangement links TRBV6-1 to TRBJ1-3; 7 bases are a match to TRBD1. CDR1 and CDR2 from the germline V gene are MNHNS and SASEGT. There are 15 residues in the CDR3. The J segment lost 0 bases and the V segment lost 5 bases, leaving 4 bases of the junction unmatched. As DNA, the CDR3 is TGTGCCAGCAGTTCGACAGGGCACTCTGGAAACACCATATATTTT. Translation gives CASSSTGHSGNTIYF.

V is TRBV7-6 and J is TRBJ1-1; TRBD1 matches 7 bases. V was clipped by 3 bases and J by 1 base; unmatched bases: 8. Germline assignment: CDR1 SGHVS and CDR2 FNYEAQ. The CDR3 runs 16 residues. The CDR3 sequence is CASSLGSWTGNTEAFF. The DNA for the CDR3 is TGTGCCAGCAGCTTGGGATCCTGGACAGGGAACACTGAAGCTTTCTTT. The variable domain in full, completed from reference TRBV7-6 and TRBJ1-1, reads GAGVSQSPRYKVTKRGQDVALRCDPISGHVSLYWYRQALGQGPEFLTYFNYEAQQDKSGLPNDRFSAERPEGSISTLTIQRTEQRDSAMYRCASSLGSWTGNTEAFFGQGTRLTVV.

The chain combines TRBV5-1 with TRBJ2-7; D perhaps matches TRBD1 (6 bases). Trimming stripped 0 bases from V and 1 base from J, with 14 bases between. Germline assignment: CDR1 SGHRS and CDR2 YFSETQ. CDR3 length: 16 residues. CDR3 sequence reads: CASSLGPPGQSYEQYF. DNA of the CDR3: TGCGCCAGCAGCTTGGGGCCACCTGGACAGTCCTACGAGCAGTACTTC.

The chain joins TRBV2 to TRBJ2-5; 11 bases agree with TRBD2. V gave up 3 bases and J gave up 0 bases; unmatched junction bases: 12. CDR3 length: 19 residues. CDR1 is SNHLY, CDR2 FYNNEI, per germline. DNA for the CDR3: TGTGCCAGCAGTGAGTGGGACACCCTAGCGGGGGGCAACCAAGAGACCCAGTACTTC. This encodes CASSEWDTLAGGNQETQYF. Based on the CDR3 plus reference TRBV2 and TRBJ2-5, the full variable domain is EPEVTQTPSHQVTQMGQEVILRCVPISNHLYFYWYRQILGQKVEFLVSFYNNEISEKSEIFDDQFSVERPDGSNFTLKIRSTKLEDSAMYFCASSEWDTLAGGNQETQYFGPGTRLLVL.

The chain couples TRBV30 to TRBJ1-5; tentative D call: TRBD1 (6 bases). Germline values: CDR1 GTSNPN, CDR2 SVGIG (reference sequence). The V gene lost 3 bases and the J gene lost 2 bases, with 14 bases spanning the gap. The CDR3 length is 15 residues. The CDR3 here is CAWSLGGVGNQPQHF. DNA of the CDR3: TGTGCCTGGAGCCTAGGGGGGGTAGGCAATCAGCCCCAGCATTTT.

This chain connects TRBV6-1 to TRBJ1-2, with TRBD1 matching over 8 bases. CDR1 is MNHNS and CDR2 is SASEGT in the germline V gene. The V gene end was trimmed by 5 bases and the J gene end by 6 bases; junction bases not matched to a gene: 8. This CDR3 has 14 residues. Here the CDR3 reads CASSQGQGTHGYTF. CDR3 bases: TGTGCCAGCAGTCAAGGACAGGGAACCCATGGCTACACCTTC.

The chain uses TRBV4-2 and TRBJ1-2; D might be TRBD1 (5 bases). With 0 bases removed from V and 7 bases from J, the gap between germline ends came to 18 bases. CDR3 length: 16 residues. Germline CDR1 and CDR2: LGHNA and YNFKEQ. The chain's CDR3 is CASSQDPGDWVRGYTF. Written as DNA, the CDR3 is TGTGCCAGCAGCCAAGATCCGGGGGACTGGGTTCGTGGCTACACCTTC.

The rearrangement joins TRBV30 to TRBJ2-1; tentatively, D is TRBD1 (6 bases). The V end was cut by 1 base, the J end by 8 bases, with 12 bases between. Germline V gene sequence: CDR1 GTSNPN, CDR2 SVGIG (reference sequence). The CDR3 contains 13 residues. The CDR3 loop is CAWSGPYRDEQFF. The CDR3 coding sequence is TGTGCCTGGAGTGGGCCCTACAGGGATGAGCAGTTCTTC.

V is TRBV11-3 and J is TRBJ2-1; 10 positions match TRBD2. CDR3 length equals 17 residues. Germline CDR1 SGHNT, CDR2 YENEEA. V lost 3 bases and J lost 2; bases outside the gene matches: 7. The CDR3 loop is CASSLSSGRSTYNEQFF. The CDR3 nucleotides read TGTGCCAGCAGCTTGTCTAGCGGGAGATCCACCTACAATGAGCAGTTCTTC.